These 5 T cell receptor beta chains were sequenced from one sample in a study of blood T cells in healthy people across ages. Combining a sample-barcoded 5' primer with a J-beta primer mix, a second PCR ran for roughly 6 to 11 cycles. TCRdb processed the 5' RACE reads anew with MiXCR; each CDR3 protein has one entry. The sample has some 550,000 distinct CDR3 sequences, 40% to 50% seen once. The source material was blood. The receptors shown here come from a man aged 80 or over in good health.

V is TRBV7-6 and J is TRBJ2-7; 8 bases fit TRBD1. The CDR3 totals 16 residues. Germline loops: CDR1 SGHVS, CDR2 FNYEAQ. The V gene end was trimmed by 1 base and the J gene end by 7 bases; junction bases not matched to a gene: 12. CDR3 nucleotide sequence: TGTGCCAGCAGCTTAGGCCTCAGGGGGCCCGGGGTTGAGCAGTACTTC. This sequence encodes CASSLGLRGPGVEQYF. Variable domain in full (rest from reference TRBV7-6 and TRBJ2-7): GAGVSQSPRYKVTKRGQDVALRCDPISGHVSLYWYRQALGQGPEFLTYFNYEAQQDKSGLPNDRFSAERPEGSISTLTIQRTEQRDSAMYRCASSLGLRGPGVEQYFGPGTRLTVT.

This chain links TRBV4-3 with TRBJ1-6; no clear D. The CDR3 sequence is 16 residues long. Looked up from germline, CDR1 is LGHNA and CDR2 is YSLEER. V was trimmed by 0 bases and J by 9 bases, leaving 15 bases between them. Written as DNA, the CDR3 is TGCGCCAGCAGCCAAGATAGGGAAGGCGGTGGTTCACCCCTCCACTTT. Its translation is CASSQDREGGGSPLHF.

This clonotype has a handful of counts. This chain uses TRBV7-9 with TRBJ1-4; D is unresolved. The CDR3 is 15 amino acids. V was cut by 2 bases and J by 6 bases, with 13 bases left in between. Per germline, CDR1 SEHNR and CDR2 FQNEAQ (reference sequence). The CDR3 bases are TGTGCCAGCAGCTTAATCGGGCAGGTGTATGAAAAACTGTTTTTT. Translating it yields CASSLIGQVYEKLFF.

This clonotype was detected only once. A much larger clone lies a single base off, so this may be a read error. The gene calls are TRBV29-1 and TRBJ2-7, with 7 bases that match TRBD1. The germline V gene encodes CDR1 SQVTM and CDR2 ANQGSEA. This CDR3 is 14 amino acids long. The CDR3 is CGATGVRIHDEQYF. In nucleotides, the CDR3 is TGCGGCGCCACAGGGGTTAGGATTCATGACGAGCAGTACTTC.

The J gene is TRBJ1-1, the V gene TRBV7-9; possibly TRBD1 for D (6 bases). Germline values: CDR1 SEHNR, CDR2 FQNEAQ (reference sequence). The ends were cut back, 3 bases at V and 3 bases at J, with 14 bases in the middle. The CDR3 is 15 residues long. CDR3 in DNA: TGTGCCAGCAGCTTTAAGGGGGGGGGGGACACTGAAGCTTTCTTT. Its protein is CASSFKGGGDTEAFF.